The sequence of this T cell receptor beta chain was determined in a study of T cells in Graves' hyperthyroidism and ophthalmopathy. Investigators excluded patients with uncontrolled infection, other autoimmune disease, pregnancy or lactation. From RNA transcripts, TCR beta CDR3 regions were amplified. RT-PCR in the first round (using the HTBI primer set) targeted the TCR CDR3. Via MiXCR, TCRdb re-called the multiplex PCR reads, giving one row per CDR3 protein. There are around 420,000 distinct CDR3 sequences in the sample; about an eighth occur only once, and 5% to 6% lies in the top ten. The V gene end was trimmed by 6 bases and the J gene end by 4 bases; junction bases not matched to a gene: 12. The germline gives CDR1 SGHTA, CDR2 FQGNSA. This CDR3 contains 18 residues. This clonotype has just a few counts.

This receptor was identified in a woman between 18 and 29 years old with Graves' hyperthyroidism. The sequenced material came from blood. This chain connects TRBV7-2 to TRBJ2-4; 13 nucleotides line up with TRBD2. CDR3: CASSPRTSGRGEKNIQYF. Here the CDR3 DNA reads TGTGCCAGCAGTCCAAGGACTAGCGGGAGAGGGGAGAAAAACATTCAGTACTTC.